The 27 T cell receptor beta chains below all came from one sample that was sequenced in a study of cytomegalovirus exposure and HLA in healthy donors. PCR amplification relied on 60 Vbeta primers (plus 13 Jbeta primers). Repertoires were generated with immunoSEQ multiplex PCR, while TCRdb's copy carries only in-frame clones and drops some. The sample includes 130,000 or so clones, over 60% of them seen just once. The sequenced sample consisted of PBMCs. The receptors originated from an older woman in good health and CMV-seronegative.

The gene calls are TRBV5-1 and TRBJ1-1; maybe TRBD1 (5 bases). The germline V gene has CDR1 SGHRS and CDR2 YFSETQ. Trimming shortened V by 0 bases and J by 4 bases, and 10 bases separated the two germline ends. This CDR3 region has 14 residues. The CDR3 reads CASSLEFGATEAFF. As DNA, the CDR3 is TGCGCCAGCAGCTTGGAGTTTGGGGCCACTGAAGCTTTCTTT.

V and J are TRBV6-5 and TRBJ1-1, with a weak D call TRBD1 (6 bases). Between the trimmed V and J ends, which lost 2 bases and 4 bases, there was a span of 14 bases. From germline, CDR1 is MNHEY and CDR2 SVGAGI. The CDR3 totals 15 residues. The CDR3 is CASSYARAGATEAFF. CDR3 coding DNA: TGTGCCAGCAGTTACGCAAGGGCGGGGGCCACTGAAGCTTTCTTT.

This clone showed up just once. The chain couples TRBV27 to TRBJ2-7; D unclear. The CDR3 sequence is 14 residues long. V gave up 4 bases and J gave up 7 bases, with 17 bases separating them. Germline-derived CDR1 and CDR2 are MNHEY and SMNVEV (reference sequence). In DNA form, the CDR3 reads TGTGCCAGCAGTTCCGAACCCCCCCCAGGTGAGCAGTACTTC. This gives the protein CASSSEPPPGEQYF.

This clone was seen a handful of times. The chain is built from TRBV6-6 and TRBJ1-6; TRBD1 is a possible D gene (5 bases). The CDR3 spans 13 residues. Deletions cut 8 bases from V and 7 bases from J, with 12 bases between. Germline CDR1 reads MNHNY; CDR2 reads SVGAGI (reference sequence). DNA of the CDR3: TGTGCCAGCGCTCGGGGGGGGAATTCACCCCTCCACTTT. Protein: CASARGGNSPLHF.

V gene TRBV10-3 combines with J gene TRBJ1-1; D may be TRBD1 (6 bases). The CDR3 consists of 14 residues. Germline V gives CDR1 ENHRY, CDR2 SYGVKD. Trimming took off 0 bases at V and 5 bases at J, with 10 bases between the two ends. The CDR3 nucleotides are TGTGCCATCAGTGAGTCCAGGGGCCGTACTGAAGCTTTCTTT. Translating it yields CAISESRGRTEAFF.

The CDR3 spells CASSNDWGGRCLNYGYTF. The CDR3 region has the DNA TGTGCCAGCAGCAATGATTGGGGGGGCCGCTGCCTAAACTATGGCTACACCTTC. The V gene is TRBV21-1, the J gene TRBJ1-2. TRBV21-1 is classified as a pseudogene. The CDR3 contains 18 residues.

V and J are TRBV5-1 and TRBJ1-1; 8 bases line up with TRBD1. V trimming: 0 bases; J trimming: 4 bases; junction bases outside the gene matches: 2. The CDR3 contains 14 residues. The V gene's germline CDR1 is SGHRS and CDR2 YFSETQ. The CDR3 here is CASSLGQGATEAFF. DNA of the CDR3: TGCGCCAGCAGCTTGGGGCAGGGGGCCACTGAAGCTTTCTTT.

The chain combines TRBV21-1 with TRBJ2-7; the table's D gene call, TRBD1, was not cross checked with the DNA. TRBV21-1 is tagged as a pseudogene. The CDR3 covers 14 residues. The CDR3: CASSTRGISYEQYF. In DNA, the CDR3 is TGTGCCAGCAGCACTAGGGGGATATCCTACGAGCAGTACTTC.

This chain links TRBV29-1 with TRBJ1-3; 7 bases map to TRBD1. CDR1 is SQVTM and CDR2 is ANQGSEA in the germline V gene. The CDR3 runs to 13 residues. J was trimmed by 4 bases and V by 7 bases; bases with no gene match: 7. This chain's CDR3 is CSGTTGPGNTIYF. CDR3 nucleotide sequence: TGCAGCGGAACGACAGGGCCAGGAAACACCATATATTTT.

This chain uses TRBV11-1 with TRBJ2-1, with TRBD2 matching over 9 bases. V shed 2 bases, J shed 0 bases, and the junction held 2 bases outside the gene matches. In germline, CDR1 is SGHAT, CDR2 FQDESV (reference sequence). The CDR3 loop spans 16 amino acids. CDR3 loop: CASSLRAGGSYNEQFF. The CDR3 coding sequence is TGTGCCAGCAGCTTACGAGCGGGGGGCTCCTACAATGAGCAGTTCTTC.

The chain employs TRBV6-5 and TRBJ2-7, with D tentatively TRBD2 (7 bases). Trimming removed 2 bases at V and 1 base at J, with 15 bases between. Germline CDR1 reads MNHEY; CDR2 reads SVGAGI. The CDR3 has 16 amino acids. The chain's CDR3 is CASSYVLGGPSYEQYF. The CDR3 DNA follows: TGTGCCAGCAGTTACGTTCTGGGGGGGCCGTCCTACGAGCAGTACTTC.

This clone has only a few counts. The chain is built from TRBV30 and TRBJ1-5; 7 bases match TRBD1. V shed 3 bases, J shed 0 bases, and the junction held 8 bases outside the gene matches. Germline V gives CDR1 GTSNPN, CDR2 SVGIG (reference sequence). CDR3 length: 16 amino acids. In nucleotides, the CDR3 is TGTGCCTGGAGCGGACCGGGACAGTCTAGCAATCAGCCCCAGCATTTT. Amino acid sequence: CAWSGPGQSSNQPQHF.

Only a few counts were recorded for this clone. The rearrangement uses TRBV5-1 and TRBJ1-5; D is possibly TRBD1 (5 bases). The ends were cut back, 2 bases at V and 8 bases at J, with 14 bases in the middle. The CDR3 consists of 14 residues. The germline V gene has CDR1 SGHRS and CDR2 YFSETQ. The CDR3 here is CASSFQGEGEPQHF. CDR3 sequence (DNA): TGCGCCAGCAGCTTTCAAGGGGAGGGCGAGCCCCAGCATTTT.

This clone was recorded a few times. The V call is TRBV4-1, the J call TRBJ2-1, with D tentatively TRBD2 (9 bases). Germline-derived CDR1 and CDR2 are MGHRA and YSYEKL. With 1 base removed from V and 3 bases from J, the gap between germline ends came to 16 bases. The CDR3 is 17 residues long. The CDR3 coding sequence is TGCGCCAGCAGCCAAGGCAGGGGGCGGGAGGGCTACAATGAGCAGTTCTTC. This encodes CASSQGRGREGYNEQFF.

The gene calls are TRBV6-5 and TRBJ1-1; D remains unclear. The length of the CDR3 is 15 residues. CDR1 is MNHEY and CDR2 is SVGAGI in the germline V gene. V lost 0 bases to trimming and J lost 2 bases, with 10 bases between them. CDR3 nucleotide sequence: TGTGCCAGCAGTTACTCTTTTTACAGAAACACTGAAGCTTTCTTT. Its translation: CASSYSFYRNTEAFF.

This clone was detected once. The genes are TRBV7-2 and TRBJ1-1; a weak D match, TRBD1 (6 bases). V lost 2 bases and J lost 2, with 15 bases in between. CDR1 is SGHTA and CDR2 is FQGNSA in the germline V gene. The CDR3 runs to 16 residues. This CDR3 is CASSLFPGQTNTEAFF. CDR3 in DNA: TGTGCCAGCAGCTTATTCCCAGGACAGACAAACACTGAAGCTTTCTTT.

The rearrangement uses TRBV19 and TRBJ1-2; tentative D call: TRBD1 (5 bases). Germline V gene lookup returns CDR1 LNHDA and CDR2 SQIVND (reference sequence). V was cut by 5 bases and J by 7 bases, with 14 bases left in between. This CDR3 region has 13 residues. The CDR3 nucleotides are TGTGCCAGTAGTTTGACAGTGATTCGTGGCTACACCTTC. The encoded protein is CASSLTVIRGYTF.

The V call is TRBV6-4, the J call TRBJ2-1; maybe TRBD2 (5 bases). Germline V gene data show CDR1 as MRHNA and CDR2 as SNTAGT. The CDR3 is 14 residues long. V lost 4 bases and J 3 bases, leaving 10 bases between the germline ends. CDR3 sequence reads: CASSVTGSYNEQFF. DNA for the CDR3: TGTGCCAGCAGTGTTACGGGGAGCTACAATGAGCAGTTCTTC.

The genes are TRBV2 and TRBJ2-3, with 11 bases fitting TRBD2. In germline, CDR1 is SNHLY, CDR2 FYNNEI. This CDR3 has 16 residues. After removal of 3 bases from V and 3 bases from J, the junction contained 5 bases not matched to a gene. The CDR3 sequence: CASSDGLAGGTDTQYF. In DNA form, the CDR3 reads TGTGCCAGCAGTGATGGCCTAGCGGGAGGAACAGATACGCAGTATTTT.

This clone was counted only a few times. The chain recombines TRBV6-4 with TRBJ2-3, with 12 positions matching TRBD1. This CDR3 has 15 amino acids. The germline gives CDR1 MRHNA, CDR2 SNTAGT. V shed 6 bases and J 5 bases; nucleotides not matched to a gene: 6. CDR3 loop: CASRPGTGGKDTQYF. CDR3 in DNA: TGTGCCAGCAGACCCGGGACAGGGGGCAAAGATACGCAGTATTTT.

This rearrangement joins TRBV7-8 to TRBJ2-2, with a weak D call TRBD1 (6 bases). The CDR3 loop spans 17 amino acids. V gave up 6 bases and J gave up 4 bases, with 21 bases separating them. Germline lookup yields CDR1 SGHVS and CDR2 FQNEAQ. Here the CDR3 DNA reads TGTGCCAGCAGGCCAACCACAGGGTTTGGGGCCACCGGGGAGCTGTTTTTT. It codes for CASRPTTGFGATGELFF.

The rearrangement joins TRBV28 to TRBJ2-2; the match to TRBD1 covers 7 bases. V trimming: 2 bases; J trimming: 2 bases; junction bases outside the gene matches: 2. Germline CDR1 and CDR2: MDHEN and SYDVKM. There are 15 residues in the CDR3. The chain's CDR3 is CASSLEGANTGELFF. The DNA of the CDR3 is TGTGCCAGCAGTTTAGAGGGGGCCAACACCGGGGAGCTGTTTTTT. Drawing the rest from reference TRBV28 and TRBJ2-2, the complete variable domain is DVKVTQSSRYLVKRTGEKVFLECVQDMDHENMFWYRQDPGLGLRLIYFSYDVKMKEKGDIPEGYSVSREKKERFSLILESASTNQTSMYLCASSLEGANTGELFFGEGSRLTVL.

This clone appeared once. V and J are TRBV4-1 and TRBJ1-2; D unclear. V lost 3 bases and J 7 bases, leaving 9 bases between the germline ends. Germline CDR1 and CDR2: MGHRA and YSYEKL. CDR3 length equals 12 residues. The CDR3 DNA follows: TGCGCCAGCAGCCACCCCCGGGGTGGCTACACCTTC. Protein: CASSHPRGGYTF.

This clone was seen once. The chain's CDR3 is CASSLRGELYEQYF. DNA for the CDR3: TGTGCCAGCAGCTTGCGCGGAGAACTCTACGAGCAGTACTTC. The chain carries TRBV7-6 and TRBJ2-7, with D hard to call. CDR3 size: 14 residues. CDR1 and CDR2 (germline): SGHVS, FNYEAQ. V was pared by 3 bases and J by 3 bases, with 12 bases between.

This clone has more than one count but fewer than ten. The chain links TRBV6-5 to TRBJ2-1; D gene unclear. Germline CDR1 reads MNHEY; CDR2 reads SVGAGI. The V end was cut by 7 bases, the J end by 1 base, with 11 bases between. This CDR3 is built from 14 residues. The DNA for the CDR3 is TGTGCCAGCAAACCTTCCGGGTCCTACAATGAGCAGTTCTTC. It codes for CASKPSGSYNEQFF.

The V and J genes are TRBV6-5 and TRBJ2-7; 8 nucleotides match TRBD1. J lost 5 bases, V lost 6 bases, and 12 bases had no gene match. This CDR3 region has 15 residues. CDR1 MNHEY and CDR2 SVGAGI come from the germline V gene. CDR3 residues: CASRRQGMGGDEQYF. CDR3 nucleotides: TGTGCCAGCAGGCGACAGGGGATGGGAGGCGACGAGCAGTACTTC.

The V call is TRBV6-4, the J call TRBJ1-1; D call uncertain. V was cut by 2 bases and J by 4 bases, with 14 bases left in between. CDR1 is MRHNA, CDR2 SNTAGT, per germline. This CDR3 has 15 residues. Here the CDR3 DNA reads TGTGCCAGCAGTGACCGGCGGGCGGGAGGCACTGAAGCTTTCTTT. Residues: CASSDRRAGGTEAFF.